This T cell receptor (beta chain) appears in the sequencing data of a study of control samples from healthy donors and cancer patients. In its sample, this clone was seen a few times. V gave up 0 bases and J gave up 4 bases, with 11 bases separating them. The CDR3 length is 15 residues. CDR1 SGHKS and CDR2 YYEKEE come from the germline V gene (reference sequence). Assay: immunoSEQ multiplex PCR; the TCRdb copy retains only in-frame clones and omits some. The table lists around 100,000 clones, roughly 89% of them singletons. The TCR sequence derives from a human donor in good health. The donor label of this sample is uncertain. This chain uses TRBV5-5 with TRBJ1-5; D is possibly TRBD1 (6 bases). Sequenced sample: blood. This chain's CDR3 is CASSLGQGRNQPQHF. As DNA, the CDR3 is TGTGCCAGCAGCTTGGGGCAGGGGCGGAATCAGCCCCAGCATTTT.